This TCR beta chain originates from a study of blood T cells in healthy people across ages. Alongside a J-beta primer mix, a sample-barcoded 5' primer served in a second PCR lasting about 7 to 12 cycles. Using its own MiXCR run on the 5' RACE reads, TCRdb lists one record per CDR3 protein. There are hundreds of thousands of distinct CDR3 sequences in the sample; 36% occur only once, and 13% lies in the top ten. This CDR3 comprises 14 residues. Germline assignment: CDR1 SGDLS and CDR2 YYNGEE. V shed 3 bases and J 6 bases; nucleotides not matched to a gene: 5. The chain carries TRBV9 and TRBJ2-1, with 8 nucleotides matching TRBD2. This TCR was sampled from a man aged 18 to 29 in good health. The sequenced material came from blood. CDR3 DNA: TGTGCCAGCAGCGGGGCGAGCGGGGGCAATGAGCAGTTCTTC. Its protein product is CASSGASGGNEQFF.